This is a list of T cell receptor beta chains from one sample in a study of blood T cell repertoires in COVID-19. The method was immunoSEQ multiplex PCR; TCRdb's version includes in-frame clones alone and lacks a portion of them. The repertoire consists of some 75,000 clones, with roughly 90% occurring once and the leading ten covering around 2.8%. Sequencing input: peripheral blood. The receptor source for this set is an older man with active or convalescent COVID-19. Each CDR3 is given with its conserved first and last residue. Each record gives: J gene, clone size, V gene, D gene, CDR3 protein, CDR3 DNA. D genes are given only for firm matches. Size is omitted from some rows. Given values are once, few, many or a class for expanded clones.

>TRBJ1-1|once|TRBV29-1|TRBD1
CSVEENRGGKAFF
TGCAGCGTTGAAGAGAACAGGGGGGGCAAAGCTTTCTTT
>TRBJ2-1|NA|TRBV27|TRBD1
CASSLSADRGYNEQFF
TGTGCCAGCAGTTTATCCGCGGACAGGGGGTACAATGAGCAGTTCTTC
>TRBJ1-2|NA|TRBV5-1|NA
CASSLGVGSFYGYTF
TGCGCCAGCAGCTTAGGGGTCGGCAGTTTCTATGGCTACACCTTC
>TRBJ2-3|NA|TRBV15|TRBD1
CATSWGQGGTDTQYF
TGTGCCACCAGCTGGGGACAGGGGGGCACAGATACGCAGTATTTT
>TRBJ2-1|NA|TRBV7-2|TRBD2
CASSLRGGYSYNEQFF
TGTGCCAGCAGCTTACGCGGGGGATATTCCTACAATGAGCAGTTCTTC
>TRBJ1-3|NA|TRBV6-5|NA
CVSRSPHSGNTIYF
TGCGTGTCACGCAGTCCCCACTCTGGAAACACCATATATTTT
>TRBJ1-1|NA|TRBV10-1|NA
CASSESGGRFGAFF
TGCGCCAGCAGTGAGTCTGGGGGCAGGTTCGGAGCTTTCTTT
>TRBJ2-7|once|TRBV5-5|TRBD1
CASSAGTALGAAVSAYEQYF
TGTGCCAGCAGCGCTGGGACAGCCCTCGGGGCAGCCGTAAGCGCCTACGAGCAGTACTTC
>TRBJ1-5|once|TRBV19|TRBD1
CASSTRQGALNQPQHF
TGTGCCAGTAGTACGCGACAGGGGGCCCTAAATCAGCCCCAGCATTTT
>TRBJ1-2|NA|TRBV3-1/TRBV3-2|TRBD1
CASSLRTGEGYGYTF
TGTGCCAGCAGCCTTAGGACAGGTGAGGGATATGGCTACACCTTC
>TRBJ1-5|NA|TRBV27|TRBD1
CASSLNRGEGNQPQHF
TGTGCCAGCAGTCTGAACAGGGGAGAAGGGAATCAGCCCCAGCATTTT
>TRBJ2-7|NA|TRBV5-5|TRBD1
CASSFGQGFRLGSYEQYF
TGTGCCAGCAGCTTTGGACAGGGTTTCAGGTTGGGGTCCTACGAGCAGTACTTC
>TRBJ1-2|NA|TRBV28|NA
CASHAAGRYGYTF
TGTGCCAGCCACGCAGCGGGTCGCTATGGCTACACCTTC
>TRBJ2-5|NA|TRBV27|TRBD1
CASSLGTGGQETQYF
TGTGCCAGCAGTTTAGGGACAGGTGGGCAAGAGACCCAGTACTTC
>TRBJ2-3|NA|TRBV3-1/TRBV3-2|NA
CASSQDLGANTDTQYF
TGTGCCAGCAGCCAAGATCTGGGGGCGAATACAGATACGCAGTATTTT